A single sample is the source of the 28 T cell receptor beta chains below, sequenced in a study of shared clonotypes between healthy human individuals. Data came from immunoSEQ multiplex PCR; TCRdb stores just in-frame clones and leaves some out. This sample has more than 2,000,000 clones, with 85% to 95% found just once. The sequenced sample consisted of naive CD4+ T cells from PBMCs. Specified subset: CD45RA+ positively selected. The receptors shown here come from a man between 18 and 35 years old in good health. Some clones in this sample may be carry-over from other donors' samples.

The chain joins TRBV6-6 to TRBJ1-2; D remains unclear. Germline CDR1 and CDR2: MNHNY and SVGAGI (reference sequence). Trimming removed 0 bases from V and 8 bases from J, with 19 bases in between. The CDR3 sequence is 16 residues long. The CDR3 region has the DNA TGTGCCAGCAGTTACTCGAGACACTCAAAATGGGGAGGCTACACCTTC. Amino acids: CASSYSRHSKWGGYTF.

The chain has TRBV2 and TRBJ2-1, with D unresolved. The V gene lost 7 bases and the J gene lost 8 bases, with 12 bases spanning the gap. CDR3 length: 12 residues. Germline values: CDR1 SNHLY, CDR2 FYNNEI. The CDR3, as DNA: TGTGCCAGCAATCTTACCCCCCATGAGCAGTTCTTC. It translates to CASNLTPHEQFF.

CDR3 sequence: CASRRLGSSGANVLTF. Written as DNA, the CDR3 is TGTGCCAGCAGGAGATTGGGGAGCTCTGGGGCCAACGTCCTGACTTTC. V and J are TRBV2 and TRBJ2-6; tentatively, D is TRBD2 (5 bases). The CDR3 loop spans 16 amino acids. Trimming stripped 6 bases from V and 0 bases from J, with 12 bases between. Per the germline V gene, CDR1 is SNHLY and CDR2 is FYNNEI. Looking up the rest from reference TRBV2 and TRBJ2-6 gives the full variable domain: EPEVTQTPSHQVTQMGQEVILRCVPISNHLYFYWYRQILGQKVEFLVSFYNNEISEKSEIFDDQFSVERPDGSNFTLKIRSTKLEDSAMYFCASRRLGSSGANVLTFGAGSRLTVL.

V usage is TRBV21-1 and J usage is TRBJ1-2; the D call of TRBD1 is as the table states it, not checked on the DNA. TRBV21-1 is an annotated pseudogene. This CDR3 is 19 amino acids long. CDR3 nucleotides: TGTGCCAGCTCCCGATTCAGGGAAAGCAAGTCGAAGGCCCTCTATGGCTACACCTTC. This sequence encodes CASSRFRESKSKALYGYTF.

The chain links TRBV10-3 to TRBJ1-2; 8 nucleotides agree with TRBD1. CDR3 length: 17 residues. Germline V gene lookup returns CDR1 ENHRY and CDR2 SYGVKD. V lost 0 bases, J lost 6 bases, and 12 bases stayed unmatched. The CDR3 DNA is TGTGCCATCAGTGAGTCTAGTCAGGGGGCGCTTTTACATGGCTACACCTTC. This translates into CAISESSQGALLHGYTF.

The CDR3 DNA reads TGTGCCAGTAGTATAGATCACAACAAGCAGCAGTACTTC. This sequence encodes CASSIDHNKQQYF. The V gene is TRBV19, the J gene TRBJ2-7; no reliable D call. This CDR3 contains 13 residues. The V end lost 0 bases, the J end lost 8 bases, and 11 bases lay between the germline ends. CDR1 and CDR2 (germline): LNHDA, SQIVND (reference sequence).

V gene TRBV7-2 combines with J gene TRBJ2-1, with a weak D call TRBD1 (6 bases). Trimming removed 2 bases from V and 7 bases from J, with 15 bases in between. The CDR3 contains 15 residues. Germline assignment: CDR1 SGHTA and CDR2 FQGNSA. The CDR3 DNA is TGTGCCAGCAGCTTATCAGTGGGGGCTCGGAATGAGCAGTTCTTC. This sequence encodes CASSLSVGARNEQFF.

On this clone itself: Other DNA sequences in this specimen translate into the identical CDR3. The chain has TRBV18 and TRBJ2-1; perhaps TRBD1 as D (5 bases). Trimming left V 2 bases short and J 0 bases short, with 8 bases between. Germline assignment: CDR1 KGHSH and CDR2 LQKENI. The CDR3 is 15 residues long. CDR3 region: CASSPSQGSYNEQFF. The DNA for the CDR3 is TGTGCCAGCTCACCATCTCAGGGCTCCTACAATGAGCAGTTCTTC.

The chain uses TRBV28 and TRBJ1-4; possibly TRBD1 for D (5 bases). The CDR3 contains 14 residues. The V gene's germline CDR1 is MDHEN and CDR2 SYDVKM. V shed 8 bases and J shed 4 bases, with 14 bases lying between them. The CDR3: CASHRKRGNEKLFF. CDR3 nucleotides: TGTGCCAGCCACCGTAAGAGGGGTAATGAAAAACTGTTTTTT.

This clone has just a few counts. This chain joins TRBV7-9 and TRBJ1-2; D not certain. The V gene lost 4 bases and the J gene lost 0 bases, with 18 bases spanning the gap. Germline lookup yields CDR1 SEHNR and CDR2 FQNEAQ (reference sequence). The CDR3 has 17 amino acids. In nucleotides, the CDR3 is TGTGCCAGCAGCTCAACGGTAACCTCCAGGACTAACTATGGCTACACCTTC. Its protein product is CASSSTVTSRTNYGYTF. The full variable domain, its missing parts supplied by reference TRBV7-9 and TRBJ1-2, is DTGVSQNPRHKITKRGQNVTFRCDPISEHNRLYWYRQTLGQGPEFLTYFQNEAQLEKSRLLSDRFSAERPKGSFSTLEIQRTEQGDSAMYLCASSSTVTSRTNYGYTFGSGTRLTVV.

The CDR3 DNA reads TGTGCCAGCAGTCCCATACCGAATACCTACGAGCAGTACTTC. It translates to CASSPIPNTYEQYF. This chain joins TRBV28 and TRBJ2-7, with unresolved D. Germline assignment: CDR1 MDHEN and CDR2 SYDVKM. The length of the CDR3 is 14 residues. Trimming removed 5 bases at V and 2 bases at J, with 13 bases between.

The gene calls are TRBV7-3 and TRBJ2-2, with TRBD2 identical over 12 bases. The ends lost 1 base at V and 5 bases at J; junction bases unmatched: 5. This CDR3 is 17 amino acids long. CDR1 and CDR2 from the germline V gene are SGHTA and FQGTGA. The CDR3 DNA is TGTGCCAGCAGCTTAAGGGCGCTAGCGGGAGGGACCGGGGAGCTGTTTTTT. It specifies CASSLRALAGGTGELFF.

The CDR3 DNA reads TGTGCCAGCAGTGAATACGGCAGGGTCATCAATCAGCCCCAGCATTTT. Residues: CASSEYGRVINQPQHF. V usage is TRBV2 and J usage is TRBJ1-5; D possibly corresponds to TRBD1 (5 bases). The CDR3 loop spans 16 amino acids. V lost 2 bases, J lost 3 bases, and 14 bases lay in between. Per the germline V gene, CDR1 is SNHLY and CDR2 is FYNNEI.

This clone was found a few times. V is TRBV7-2 and J is TRBJ2-7; TRBD2 matches 10 bases. The CDR3 runs 13 residues. V shed 5 bases and J 5 bases; nucleotides not matched to a gene: 3. The germline V gene encodes CDR1 SGHTA and CDR2 FQGNSA. The chain's CDR3 is CASSPLAGDEQYF. The DNA for the CDR3 is TGTGCCAGCAGCCCCCTAGCGGGAGACGAGCAGTACTTC.

The CDR3 DNA sequence: TGTGCCAGCAGTCCCGGGACAGGGTGGGACACTGAAGCTTTCTTT. This encodes CASSPGTGWDTEAFF. This chain links TRBV6-6 with TRBJ1-1, with 9 nucleotides matching TRBD1. CDR1 MNHNY and CDR2 SVGAGI come from the germline V gene (reference sequence). The CDR3 has 15 residues. V lost 5 bases, J lost 3 bases, and 7 bases stayed unmatched.

This clone was seen more than once but under ten times. This chain uses TRBV6-5 with TRBJ1-1; 7 bases align to TRBD1. Per germline, CDR1 MNHEY and CDR2 SVGAGI. The CDR3 has 14 amino acids. Trimming took 2 bases from V and 8 from J; bases not matched to a gene: 8. The CDR3 sequence is CASSYGRGLGEAFF. CDR3 sequence (DNA): TGTGCCAGCAGTTACGGAAGGGGGCTCGGGGAAGCTTTCTTT.

This chain links TRBV5-8 with TRBJ1-1, with D tentatively TRBD1 (5 bases). CDR3 length: 14 amino acids. Germline V CDR1 and CDR2: SGHTS, YDEGEE. Trimming cost V 0 bases and J 3 bases, with 9 bases left between them. The CDR3 sequence is CASSLGGRDTEAFF. The DNA for the CDR3 is TGTGCCAGCAGCTTGGGGGGCAGGGACACTGAAGCTTTCTTT.

The J gene is TRBJ2-7, the V gene TRBV18, with 9 bases lining up with TRBD1. The V gene end was trimmed by 7 bases and the J gene end by 4 bases; junction bases not matched to a gene: 8. The CDR3 runs to 14 residues. Germline values: CDR1 KGHSH, CDR2 LQKENI. CDR3 residues: CASCTGTGQYEQYF. For the CDR3, the DNA is TGTGCCAGCTGCACCGGGACAGGGCAGTACGAGCAGTACTTC.

The chain combines TRBV27 with TRBJ1-4, with D maybe TRBD1 (5 bases). This CDR3 is built from 14 residues. V lost 8 bases, J lost 8 bases, and 18 bases lay in between. The V gene's germline CDR1 is MNHEY and CDR2 SMNVEV (reference sequence). The CDR3, as DNA: TGTGCCAGCGGGCTGGGTTTGGGGCGCGAAAAACTGTTTTTT. Translation: CASGLGLGREKLFF.

J is TRBJ1-2 and V is TRBV2, with unresolved D. CDR3 length: 15 residues. Germline assignment: CDR1 SNHLY and CDR2 FYNNEI. Trimming shortened V by 6 bases and J by 2 bases, and 16 bases separated the two germline ends. CDR3: CASRASGSPNYGYTF. CDR3 sequence (DNA): TGTGCCAGCAGAGCCTCGGGTAGTCCAAACTATGGCTACACCTTC.

V gene TRBV4-1 combines with J gene TRBJ2-1; D is perhaps TRBD1 (7 bases). The V and J ends lost 3 bases and 2 bases respectively, with 11 bases between them. Germline-derived CDR1 and CDR2 are MGHRA and YSYEKL. There are 15 residues in the CDR3. CDR3 residues: CASSHRGRTYNEQFF. The CDR3 DNA follows: TGCGCCAGCAGCCACAGGGGGAGGACCTACAATGAGCAGTTCTTC.

The genes are TRBV4-2 and TRBJ1-5; TRBD1 might be the D (6 bases). Trimming cost V 0 bases and J 9 bases, with 12 bases left between them. The CDR3 is made up of 14 amino acids. The V gene's germline CDR1 is LGHNA and CDR2 YNFKEQ. In DNA, the CDR3 is TGTGCCAGCAGCCAAGATCCCCTAGGGGGGCCCCAGCATTTT. Protein: CASSQDPLGGPQHF.

V gene TRBV30 combines with J gene TRBJ2-5, with D hard to call. V shed 2 bases and J shed 2 bases, with 15 bases lying between them. This CDR3 region has 15 residues. Germline values: CDR1 GTSNPN, CDR2 SVGIG (reference sequence). Here the CDR3 DNA reads TGTGCCTGGAGTTATCAAGTCTGGCATCAAGAGACCCAGTACTTC. It yields the protein CAWSYQVWHQETQYF.

The rearrangement joins TRBV23-1 to TRBJ2-2; D is uncertain. TRBV23-1 carries the ORF label, with uncertain function. The V gene lost 6 bases and the J gene lost 0 bases, with 5 bases spanning the gap. The CDR3 runs to 13 residues. This chain's CDR3 is CASRRPNTGELFF. DNA for the CDR3: TGCGCCAGCAGAAGGCCGAACACCGGGGAGCTGTTTTTT.

The CDR3 region has the DNA TGTGCCAGCAGCCCACGATTAGGCTACGAGCAGTACTTC. Translating it yields CASSPRLGYEQYF. This chain links TRBV11-2 with TRBJ2-7; unclear D gene. The CDR3 length is 13 residues. Germline CDR1 and CDR2: SGHAT and FQNNGV. Trimming cost V 5 bases and J 3 bases, with 11 bases left between them.

This sequence joins TRBV18 and TRBJ2-5; unclear D gene. Germline loops: CDR1 KGHSH, CDR2 LQKENI. The CDR3 runs 16 residues. V lost 1 base, J lost 1 base, and 13 bases lay in between. CDR3 DNA sequence: TGTGCCAGCTCACCACAGGCCGCAAGTCCCCAAGAGACCCAGTACTTC. Its protein is CASSPQAASPQETQYF.

The rearrangement uses TRBV6-6 and TRBJ2-3; TRBD1 is a possible D gene (7 bases). CDR3 size: 15 residues. Germline V gives CDR1 MNHNY, CDR2 SVGAGI (reference sequence). V was pared by 0 bases and J by 9 bases, with 16 bases between. The CDR3 DNA reads TGTGCCAGCAGTTACTCGCGAACAGGGGAGGACACGCAGTATTTT. Residues: CASSYSRTGEDTQYF.

The J gene is TRBJ1-4, the V gene TRBV4-1; D perhaps matches TRBD1 (6 bases). Germline loops: CDR1 MGHRA, CDR2 YSYEKL. This CDR3 comprises 15 residues. Trimming cost V 8 bases and J 4 bases, with 17 bases left between them. The CDR3 nucleotides read TGCGCCAGCCAAGCCGGGGGCAGGGGTAATGAAAAACTGTTTTTT. This gives the protein CASQAGGRGNEKLFF.